This TCR beta chain was identified in a study of OX40 agonist ivuxolimab in advanced cancers. Background on the whole study: The costimulatory receptor OX40 (CD134) was targeted by ivuxolimab, a fully human IgG2 agonistic monoclonal antibody. Intravenous ivuxolimab was administered to patients every 2 weeks at six dose levels: 0.01, 0.1, 0.3, 1.5, 3 and 10 mg/kg. Among the roughly 50 dose-escalation patients, some 19 had hepatocellular carcinoma, about 15 melanoma, 9 renal cell carcinoma and 9 head and neck cancer. In the dose-escalation cohort, roughly 80% of patients were male, and the mean age was approximately 55 years, with a range of about 23 to 85. Prior anti-PD-1, anti-PD-L1 or anti-CTLA-4 therapy was permitted, and checkpoint inhibitors had been received by less than 45% of dose-escalation patients. Partial responses occurred in three dose-escalation patients, of whom one had hepatocellular carcinoma and two had cutaneous melanoma. Peripheral TCRbeta sequencing was intended to test whether TCR sequence diversity was altered and clonal T-cell expansion was caused by ivuxolimab. The paper covers the monotherapy dose-escalation part of the phase I ivuxolimab trial, which included N of about 50 patients.

Trimmed from V: 7 bases; trimmed from J: 3 bases; junction bases lacking a gene match: 4. CDR1 LNHDA and CDR2 SQIVND were looked up in the germline V gene (reference sequence). The CDR3, from cysteine to phenylalanine, totals 13 residues. Left in the record is the CDR3 DNA by itself, 39 bases read in frame from the first base. Patients with autoimmune disease history or receiving systemic immunosuppression were excluded from the trial. Peripheral blood for TCR sequencing was collected from all dose cohorts at baseline, on cycle 4 day 1, and on cycle 7 day 1. Samples came from an open-label, multicenter, first-in-human phase I dose-escalation trial of ivuxolimab. Adults with locally advanced or metastatic head and neck squamous cell, hepatocellular, melanoma or renal cell carcinoma were enrolled in the trial. CD4+ and CD8+ T cells were sorted separately from peripheral blood before TCR sequencing.

General findings and caveats noted by the study authors: In the 0.1-3.0 mg/kg groups, partial responders were among the patients with the lowest normalized peripheral clonal expansion, particularly in CD8+ T cells. Low levels of normalized T-cell clonal expansion were also shown by some nonresponding patients. At doses of 0.1 to 3.0 mg/kg, clonal expansion of both CD4+ and CD8+ T cells in blood was seen between baseline and week 6. Antigen specificity was not determined for the clonally expanded peripheral T cells. After ivuxolimab, expanded clones were on average more numerous among CD8+ T cells than among CD4+ T cells.

Concerning this clone: The target of this receptor is not known. Base qualities are not provided; no much larger clone lies one nucleotide away.

Genomic DNA was isolated from the sorted cells so that the TCRbeta CDR3 region could be sequenced. TCRbeta CDR3 regions were sequenced using the immunoSEQ Assay. TCRdb holds this immuneACCESS table with in-frame rearrangements only. Some clones are missing; in checked studies, unresolved V genes explain under half, and the rest has no known cause. This sample is represented by approximately 61,000 clones; nearly 90% of them were singletons. The ten largest clones capture 1.3% of the sample. The TCR comes from an adult with an advanced solid tumor such as melanoma, head and neck, liver or kidney cancer. Material: CD4+ or CD8+ T cells sorted from blood, obtained in a trial of the OX40 agonist ivuxolimab. The sequence links TRBV19 to TRBJ1-2; 8 bases in between match TRBD1. CDR3 sequence: CASKEDRDYGYTF. The bases read TGTGCCAGTAAAGAGGACAGGGACTATGGCTACACCTTC.